The source of this T cell receptor (beta chain) is a study of graft-versus-host responses after intestinal transplantation (dated by TCRdb to the early 2020s). For the study in its entirety: The transplants that recipients got were multivisceral, liver-intestinal, or isolated intestinal. Every recipient was given anti-thymocyte globulin induction, then maintenance tacrolimus and steroids for 2 to 4 years. After intestinal transplantation, graft-versus-host and host-versus-graft alloreactive T cell clones in the graft, circulation and bone marrow were tracked using bulk TCR-beta CDR3 sequencing. Alloreactive clones were identified by sequencing pre-transplant mixed lymphocyte reaction products and comparing these products with unstimulated pre-transplant donor and recipient T cells. The cohort enrolled about two dozen intestinal transplant recipients, one of whom was a retransplant, and a few patients without pretransplant specimens were excluded. Donor T cell macrochimerism was defined as a peak of at least 4% donor T cells among recipient peripheral blood mononuclear cells. Rather than being sequenced by the commercial service, samples from a few later patients were sequenced in-house on an Illumina MiSeq and processed with MiXCR.

Study-level results and caveats: Conclusions were limited by the relatively low number and heterogeneity of intestinal transplant patients. High GvH to HvG T cell clonal ratios were observed in the allografts of patients with donor T cell macrochimerism. GvH clones were detected in recipient bone marrow, and some appeared earlier in ileal mucosa or blood, consistent with an intestinal mucosal origin. Peak levels of circulating GvH clones were associated with declines in HvG clones early after transplant.

Regarding this clone: What this receptor recognizes is not known. One base away there is no much larger clone; base qualities are not given.

Blood samples were collected up to 4 times in the first month after transplant and then at least monthly when available. Library method: the immunoSEQ multiplex PCR assay. For most patients, genomic DNA was subjected to high-throughput TCR-beta CDR3 sequencing by Adaptive Biotechnologies. The authors' pipeline ran thus. Adaptive's ImmunoSEQ software was the source of the TCR sequencing data for 15 to 20 patients, while a few other patients were processed with MiXCR and VDJtools. CDR3 nucleotide sequences shared by donor and recipient were removed because the origin of these sequences could not be assigned. At least 2-fold expansion over unstimulated cells and a minimum CFSE-low frequency of 0.002% (template counts) or 0.001% (read counts) were required for clones to be classified as alloreactive. A clone was considered mappable if detected in the sequenced pre-transplant spleen, lymph node, or MLR CFSE-low populations of the donor or recipient. Cumulative frequency of alloreactive clones was calculated as a percentage of all sequences weighted by copy number. TCRdb holds this immuneACCESS table with in-frame rearrangements only. Some clones are missing; in checked studies, unresolved V genes explain under half, and the rest has no known cause. The V and J calls and clone size are taken from that table; D and trimming were inferred from the DNA. This sample has some 26,000 clones in its table, and approximately 94% of those were observed once. The ten largest clones represent about 0.56% of the sample.

CDR1 is given as SGHNT and CDR2 as YENEEA, both from the germline V gene. Trimmed from V: 5 bases; trimmed from J: 4 bases; junction bases lacking a gene match: 8. From the cysteine through the phenylalanine, the CDR3 covers 17 amino acids. Left in the record is the CDR3 DNA by itself, 51 bases read in frame from the first base. The specimen comprised PBMCs, sampled 156 days after intestinal transplant. Recombination linked TRBV11-3 to TRBJ2-1; 13 junctional bases match TRBD2. This TCR derives from a human patient who received an intestinal transplant, so some T cells may come from the graft donor. The sequenced DNA: TGTGCCAGCAGCCTATGGACTAGCGGGGGACCATACAATGAGCAGTTCTTC. Its product reads: CASSLWTSGGPYNEQFF. Here the CDR3 is joined to the reference TRBV11-3 and TRBJ2-1 genes, and the full variable domain is: EAGVVQSPRYKIIEKKQPVAFWCNPISGHNTLYWYLQNLGQGPELLIRYENEEAVDDSQLPKDRFSAERLKGVDSTLKIQPAELGDSAVYLCASSLWTSGGPYNEQFFGPGTRLTVL.